Listed below are T cell receptor beta chains from one sample, sequenced in a study of blood T cell repertoires in COVID-19. Profiling relied on immunoSEQ multiplex PCR, and the TCRdb table lists in-frame clones only, not all of them. The repertoire has about 180,000 clones, 88% of them found once; the top ten carry about 3.9%. The source material was peripheral blood. Receptors originate from a woman in her 30s with acute or convalescent COVID-19. Each CDR3 is given with its conserved first and last residue. D genes are given only for firm matches. For some rows the clone size is stated as once, few or many, or as a class when expanded; others skip it.

J gene,clone size,V gene,D gene,CDR3 DNA,CDR3 protein
TRBJ1-2,few,TRBV6-6,TRBD1,TGTGCCAGCCACCGGGACAGGGGGCCGGGCTACACCTTC,CASHRDRGPGYTF
TRBJ2-2,.,TRBV7-9,TRBD1,TGTGCCAGCAGCTCCAGACAGGGGATGGGGGAGCTGTTTTTT,CASSSRQGMGELFF
TRBJ2-7,.,TRBV3-1/TRBV3-2,.,TGTGCCAGCAGCCGAGGGGGGGCCTACGAGCAGTACTTC,CASSRGGAYEQYF
TRBJ2-7,.,TRBV6-5,TRBD1,TGTGCCAGCAGCGGGACAGGGGGCCCCTACGAGCAGTACTTC,CASSGTGGPYEQYF
TRBJ2-1,.,TRBV19,.,TGTGCCAGTAGTATCTACGGTAACAATGAGCAGTTCTTC,CASSIYGNNEQFF
TRBJ1-2,.,TRBV2,TRBD1,TGTGCCAGCAGTGAAGCGGGAGGACAGGGGGCTTTCTATGGCTACACCTTC,CASSEAGGQGAFYGYTF
TRBJ2-5,once,TRBV29-1,TRBD2,TGCAGCGTCCCATTTCTAGCGGGAGCAGTAGAGACCCAGTACTTC,CSVPFLAGAVETQYF
TRBJ2-2,.,TRBV28,.,TGTGCCAGCAGTTTAAGGGGGGGTACCGGGGAGCTGTTTTTT,CASSLRGGTGELFF
TRBJ2-3,.,TRBV18,.,TGTGCCAGCTCACCAACGGGAGAGTACACAGATACGCAGTATTTT,CASSPTGEYTDTQYF
TRBJ2-3,.,TRBV5-1,.,TGCGCCAGCAGCTTGTTCTTGCAGGGAGATACGCAGTATTTT,CASSLFLQGDTQYF
TRBJ1-5,.,TRBV7-2,.,TGTGCCAGCAGCTCCCACGGGACAATCACGTATCAGCCCCAGCATTTT,CASSSHGTITYQPQHF
TRBJ2-3,.,TRBV30,TRBD2,TGTGCCGGGAGGTGGCGGGAGTACGGAGATACGCAGTATTTT,CAGRWREYGDTQYF
TRBJ2-7,once,TRBV28,.,TGTGCCAGCAGTTCGTACCGGACATCCTGGTACTTC,CASSSYRTSWYF
TRBJ1-2,few,TRBV12-3/TRBV12-4,TRBD1,TGTGCCAGCAGTTTCAGGACAGGGATGGGCTACACCTTC,CASSFRTGMGYTF
TRBJ2-3,once,TRBV11-3,TRBD2,TGTGCCAGCAGCATGGGACTAGTAGGAGATACGCAGTATTTT,CASSMGLVGDTQYF
TRBJ2-4,few,TRBV5-1,TRBD1,TGCGCCAGCAGCGACGGACAGGGGATGAACATTCAGTACTTC,CASSDGQGMNIQYF
TRBJ2-3,.,TRBV5-1,TRBD1,TGCGCCAGTGGAGAGACAGGGGATACGCAGTATTTT,CASGETGDTQYF